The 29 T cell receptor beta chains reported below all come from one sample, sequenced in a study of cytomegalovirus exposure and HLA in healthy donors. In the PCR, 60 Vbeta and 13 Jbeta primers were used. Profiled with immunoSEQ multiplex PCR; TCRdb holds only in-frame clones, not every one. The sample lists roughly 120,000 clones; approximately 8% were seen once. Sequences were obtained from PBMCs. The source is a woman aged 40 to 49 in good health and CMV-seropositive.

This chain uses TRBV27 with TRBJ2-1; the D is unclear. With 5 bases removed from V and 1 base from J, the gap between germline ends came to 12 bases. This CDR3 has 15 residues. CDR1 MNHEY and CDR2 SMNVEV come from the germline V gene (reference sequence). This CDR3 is CASSPIPVSYNEQFF. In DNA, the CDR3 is TGTGCCAGCAGTCCAATACCAGTATCCTACAATGAGCAGTTCTTC.

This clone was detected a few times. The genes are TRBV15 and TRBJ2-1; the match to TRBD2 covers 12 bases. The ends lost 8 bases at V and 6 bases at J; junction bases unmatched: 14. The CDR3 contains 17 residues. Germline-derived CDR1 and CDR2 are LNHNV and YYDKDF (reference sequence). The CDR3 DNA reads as TGTGCCACCTTGCCCGGACGCACTAGCGGGGGGCCCAATGAGCAGTTCTTC. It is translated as CATLPGRTSGGPNEQFF.

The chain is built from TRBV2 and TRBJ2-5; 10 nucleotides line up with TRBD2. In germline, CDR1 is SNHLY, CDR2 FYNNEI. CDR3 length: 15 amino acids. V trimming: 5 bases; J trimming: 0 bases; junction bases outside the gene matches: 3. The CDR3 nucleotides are TGTGCCAGCAGTACTAGCGGGGCCGACCAAGAGACCCAGTACTTC. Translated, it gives CASSTSGADQETQYF.

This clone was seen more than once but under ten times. This CDR3 reads CASTLTGSLTEAFF. For the CDR3, the DNA is TGTGCCAGCACATTAACAGGGAGCCTCACTGAAGCTTTCTTT. This chain connects TRBV7-3 to TRBJ1-1; D might be TRBD1 (6 bases). The V end lost 7 bases, the J end lost 4 bases, and 16 bases lay between the germline ends. Germline V lookup: CDR1 SGHTA, CDR2 FQGTGA. The CDR3 spans 14 residues. Together with reference TRBV7-3 and TRBJ1-1, the CDR3 gives the full variable domain: GAGVSQTPSNKVTEKGKYVELRCDPISGHTALYWYRQSLGQGPEFLIYFQGTGAADDSGLPNDRFFAVRPEGSVSTLKIQRTERGDSAVYLCASTLTGSLTEAFFGQGTRLTVV.

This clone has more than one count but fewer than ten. The CDR3 bases are TGTGCCAGCAGCCACAATGCGGGGGGCACGAACATTCAGTACTTC. It yields the protein CASSHNAGGTNIQYF. V is TRBV5-5 and J is TRBJ2-4; 8 bases are a match to TRBD2. CDR1 and CDR2 from the germline V gene are SGHKS and YYEKEE (reference sequence). The V gene end was trimmed by 4 bases and the J gene end by 7 bases; junction bases not matched to a gene: 10. The CDR3 loop spans 15 amino acids.

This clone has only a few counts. In DNA, the CDR3 is TGTGCCGTGGCGGGGGGGTACGAAAAACTGTTTTTT. The encoded protein is CAVAGGYEKLFF. This chain links TRBV6-1 with TRBJ1-4; D may be TRBD1 (5 bases). The length of the CDR3 is 12 residues. Germline V gene data show CDR1 as MNHNS and CDR2 as SASEGT. V lost 11 bases to trimming and J lost 8 bases, with 15 bases between them.

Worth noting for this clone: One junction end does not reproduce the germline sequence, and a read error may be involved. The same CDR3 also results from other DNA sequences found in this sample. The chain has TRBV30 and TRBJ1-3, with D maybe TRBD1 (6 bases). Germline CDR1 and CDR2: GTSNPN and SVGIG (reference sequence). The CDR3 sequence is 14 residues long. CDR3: CACPRGGGMDTIYF. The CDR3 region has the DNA TGTGCCTGCCCCCGAGGGGGGGGGATGGACACCATCTATTTT.

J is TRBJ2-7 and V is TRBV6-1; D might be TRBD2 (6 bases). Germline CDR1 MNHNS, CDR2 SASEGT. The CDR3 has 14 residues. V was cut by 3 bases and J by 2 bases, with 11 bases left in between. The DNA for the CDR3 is TGTGCCAGCAGTGACCGGGACTTTACCTACGAGCAGTACTTC. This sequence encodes CASSDRDFTYEQYF.

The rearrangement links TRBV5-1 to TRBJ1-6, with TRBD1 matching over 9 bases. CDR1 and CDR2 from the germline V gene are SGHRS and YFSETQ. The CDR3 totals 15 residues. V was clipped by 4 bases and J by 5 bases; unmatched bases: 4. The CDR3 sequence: CASSPTGGNNSPLHF. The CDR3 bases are TGCGCCAGCAGCCCGACAGGGGGTAATAATTCACCCCTCCACTTT. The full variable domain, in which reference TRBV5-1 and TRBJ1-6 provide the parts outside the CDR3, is KAGVTQTPRYLIKTRGQQVTLSCSPISGHRSVSWYQQTPGQGLQFLFEYFSETQRNKGNFPGRFSGRQFSNSRSEMNVSTLELGDSALYLCASSPTGGNNSPLHFGNGTRLTVT.

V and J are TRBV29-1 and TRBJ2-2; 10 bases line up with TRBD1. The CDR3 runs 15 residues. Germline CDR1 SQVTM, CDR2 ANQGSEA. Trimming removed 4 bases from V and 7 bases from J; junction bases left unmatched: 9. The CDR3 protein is CSVGGDRGQVGELFF. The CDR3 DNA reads TGCAGCGTTGGAGGGGACAGGGGACAGGTCGGGGAGCTGTTTTTT.

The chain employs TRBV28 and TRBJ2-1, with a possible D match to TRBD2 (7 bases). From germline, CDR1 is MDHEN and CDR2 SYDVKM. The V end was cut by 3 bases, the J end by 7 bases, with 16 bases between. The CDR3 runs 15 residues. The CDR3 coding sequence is TGTGCCAGCAGTTTGAGGGGGGGTGGGTCAAATGAGCAGTTCTTC. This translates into CASSLRGGGSNEQFF.

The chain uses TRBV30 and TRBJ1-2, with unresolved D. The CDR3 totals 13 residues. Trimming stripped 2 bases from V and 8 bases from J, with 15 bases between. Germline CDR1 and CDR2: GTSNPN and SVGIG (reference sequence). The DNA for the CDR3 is TGTGCCTGGAGTCCGTCTTACTCCCACGGCTACACCTTC. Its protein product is CAWSPSYSHGYTF.

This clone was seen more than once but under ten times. This CDR3 reads CASSFGGQGNTEAFF. As DNA, the CDR3 is TGTGCCAGCAGCTTTGGGGGACAGGGGAACACTGAAGCTTTCTTT. This chain uses TRBV11-2 with TRBJ1-1; 9 bases align to TRBD1. This CDR3 has 15 amino acids. Losses at the gene ends were 3 bases for V and 1 base for J; bases not matched to a gene: 3. CDR1 SGHAT and CDR2 FQNNGV come from the germline V gene.

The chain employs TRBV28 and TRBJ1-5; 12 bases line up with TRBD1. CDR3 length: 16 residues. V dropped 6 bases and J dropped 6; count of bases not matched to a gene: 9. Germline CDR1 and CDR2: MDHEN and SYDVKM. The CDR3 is CASSPGDRGLVQPQHF. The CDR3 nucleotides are TGTGCCAGCAGCCCCGGGGACAGGGGGCTGGTTCAGCCCCAGCATTTT.

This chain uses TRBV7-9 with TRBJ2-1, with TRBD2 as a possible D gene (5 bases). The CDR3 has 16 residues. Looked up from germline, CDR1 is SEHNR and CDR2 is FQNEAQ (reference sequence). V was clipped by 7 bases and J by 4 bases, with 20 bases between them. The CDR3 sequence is CASTLGGRRAYNEQFF. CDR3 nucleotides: TGTGCCAGCACCCTAGGCGGGCGAAGGGCTTACAATGAGCAGTTCTTC.

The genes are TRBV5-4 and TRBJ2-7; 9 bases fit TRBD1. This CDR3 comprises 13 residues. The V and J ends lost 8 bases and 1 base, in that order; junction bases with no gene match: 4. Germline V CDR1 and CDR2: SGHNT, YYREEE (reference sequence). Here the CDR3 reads CARKTGGSYEQYF. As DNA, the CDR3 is TGTGCCAGAAAGACAGGGGGATCCTACGAGCAGTACTTC.

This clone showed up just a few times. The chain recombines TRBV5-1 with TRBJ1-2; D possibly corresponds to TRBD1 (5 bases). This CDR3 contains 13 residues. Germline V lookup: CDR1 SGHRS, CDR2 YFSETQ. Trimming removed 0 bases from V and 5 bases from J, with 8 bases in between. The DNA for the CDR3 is TGCGCCAGCAGCTTGGGACAGCAATATGGCTACACCTTC. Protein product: CASSLGQQYGYTF. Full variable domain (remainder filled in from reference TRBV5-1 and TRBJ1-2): KAGVTQTPRYLIKTRGQQVTLSCSPISGHRSVSWYQQTPGQGLQFLFEYFSETQRNKGNFPGRFSGRQFSNSRSEMNVSTLELGDSALYLCASSLGQQYGYTFGSGTRLTVV.

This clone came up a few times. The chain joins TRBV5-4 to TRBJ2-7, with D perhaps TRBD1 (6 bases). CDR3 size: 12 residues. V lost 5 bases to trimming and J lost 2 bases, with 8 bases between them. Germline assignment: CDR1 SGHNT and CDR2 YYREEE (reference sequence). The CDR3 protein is CASSWGPYEQYF. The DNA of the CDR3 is TGTGCCAGCAGTTGGGGGCCCTACGAGCAGTACTTC. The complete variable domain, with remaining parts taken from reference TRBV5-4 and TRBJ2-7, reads ETGVTQSPTHLIKTRGQQVTLRCSSQSGHNTVSWYQQALGQGPQFIFQYYREEENGRGNFPPRFSGLQFPNYSSELNVNALELDDSALYLCASSWGPYEQYFGPGTRLTVT.

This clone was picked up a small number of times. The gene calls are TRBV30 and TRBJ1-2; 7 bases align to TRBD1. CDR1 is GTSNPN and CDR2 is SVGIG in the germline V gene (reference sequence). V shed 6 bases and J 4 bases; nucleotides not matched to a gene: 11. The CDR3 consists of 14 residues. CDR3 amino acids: CACLGGRLSYGYTF. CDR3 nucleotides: TGTGCCTGCCTAGGGGGCAGGCTTAGCTATGGCTACACCTTC.

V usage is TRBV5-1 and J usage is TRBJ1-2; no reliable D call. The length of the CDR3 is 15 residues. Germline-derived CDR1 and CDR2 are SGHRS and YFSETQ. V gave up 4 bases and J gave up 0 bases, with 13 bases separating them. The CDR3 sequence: CASSMTVRPNYGYTF. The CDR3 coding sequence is TGCGCCAGCAGCATGACGGTCAGGCCTAACTATGGCTACACCTTC.

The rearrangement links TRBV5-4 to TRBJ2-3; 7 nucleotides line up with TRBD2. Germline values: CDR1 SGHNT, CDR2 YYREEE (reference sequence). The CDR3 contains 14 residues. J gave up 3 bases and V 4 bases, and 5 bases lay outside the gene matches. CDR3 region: CASSPGGKTDTQYF. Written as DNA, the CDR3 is TGTGCCAGCAGCCCCGGGGGGAAGACAGATACGCAGTATTTT.

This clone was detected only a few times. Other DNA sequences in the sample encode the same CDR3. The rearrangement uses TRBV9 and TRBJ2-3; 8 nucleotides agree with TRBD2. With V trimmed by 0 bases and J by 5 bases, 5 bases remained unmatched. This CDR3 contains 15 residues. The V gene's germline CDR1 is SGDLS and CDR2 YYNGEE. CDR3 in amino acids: CASSVAGGRGDTQYF. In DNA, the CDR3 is TGTGCCAGCAGCGTAGCGGGGGGGCGTGGAGATACGCAGTATTTT.

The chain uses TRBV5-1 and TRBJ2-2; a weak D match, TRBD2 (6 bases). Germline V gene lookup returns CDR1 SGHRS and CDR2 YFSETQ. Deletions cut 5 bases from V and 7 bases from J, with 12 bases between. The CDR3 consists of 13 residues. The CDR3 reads CASRLEGFGELFF. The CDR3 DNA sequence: TGCGCCAGCAGACTGGAGGGTTTCGGGGAGCTGTTTTTT.

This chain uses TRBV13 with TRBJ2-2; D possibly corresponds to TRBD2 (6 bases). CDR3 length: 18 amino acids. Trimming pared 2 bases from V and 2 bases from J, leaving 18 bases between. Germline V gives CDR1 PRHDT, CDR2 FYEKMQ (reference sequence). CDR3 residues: CASSLTIGLAKNTGELFF. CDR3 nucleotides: TGTGCCAGCAGCTTAACGATTGGGCTAGCGAAAAACACCGGGGAGCTGTTTTTT.

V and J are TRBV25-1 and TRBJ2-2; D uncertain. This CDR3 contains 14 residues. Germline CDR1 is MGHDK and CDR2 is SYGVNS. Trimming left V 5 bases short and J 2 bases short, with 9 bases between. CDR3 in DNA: TGTGCCAGCAGTCCCAGATTCAACACCGGGGAGCTGTTTTTT. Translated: CASSPRFNTGELFF.

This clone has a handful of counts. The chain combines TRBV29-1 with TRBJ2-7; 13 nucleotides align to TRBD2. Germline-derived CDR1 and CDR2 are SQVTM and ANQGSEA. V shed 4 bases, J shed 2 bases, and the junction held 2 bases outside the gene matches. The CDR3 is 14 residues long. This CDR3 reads CSVVLAGGPYEQYF. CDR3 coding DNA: TGCAGCGTTGTACTAGCGGGGGGGCCCTACGAGCAGTACTTC.

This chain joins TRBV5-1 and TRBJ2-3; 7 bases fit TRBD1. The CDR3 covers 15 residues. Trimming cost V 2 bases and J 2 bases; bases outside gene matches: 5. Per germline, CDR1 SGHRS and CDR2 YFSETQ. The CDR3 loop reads CASSLSGTATDTQYF. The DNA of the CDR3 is TGCGCCAGCAGCTTATCCGGGACAGCCACAGATACGCAGTATTTT. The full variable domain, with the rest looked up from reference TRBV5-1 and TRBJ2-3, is KAGVTQTPRYLIKTRGQQVTLSCSPISGHRSVSWYQQTPGQGLQFLFEYFSETQRNKGNFPGRFSGRQFSNSRSEMNVSTLELGDSALYLCASSLSGTATDTQYFGPGTRLTVL.

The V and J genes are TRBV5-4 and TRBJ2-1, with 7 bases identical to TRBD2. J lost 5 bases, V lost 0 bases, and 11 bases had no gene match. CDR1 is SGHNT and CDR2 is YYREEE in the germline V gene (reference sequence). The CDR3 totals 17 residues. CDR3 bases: TGTGCCAGCAGCTTGGATGGGGCGGCGGGGGAGAACAATGAGCAGTTCTTC. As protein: CASSLDGAAGENNEQFF.

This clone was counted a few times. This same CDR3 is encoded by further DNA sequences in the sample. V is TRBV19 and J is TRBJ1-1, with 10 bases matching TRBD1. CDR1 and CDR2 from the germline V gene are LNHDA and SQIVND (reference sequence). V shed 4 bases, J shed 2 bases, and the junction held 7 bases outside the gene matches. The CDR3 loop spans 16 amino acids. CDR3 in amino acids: CASSRPGQGSNTEAFF. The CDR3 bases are TGTGCCAGTAGTAGGCCGGGACAGGGGAGTAACACTGAAGCTTTCTTT. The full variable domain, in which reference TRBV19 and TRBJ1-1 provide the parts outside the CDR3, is DGGITQSPKYLFRKEGQNVTLSCEQNLNHDAMYWYRQDPGQGLRLIYYSQIVNDFQKGDIAEGYSVSREKKESFPLTVTSAQKNPTAFYLCASSRPGQGSNTEAFFGQGTRLTVV.